This record covers a single T cell receptor beta chain. This sample was taken from a study of T cell changes during pregnancy in multiple sclerosis. TCRdb's table, derived via immunoSEQ multiplex PCR, lists solely in-frame clones and lacks some. In the table there are about 23,000 clones, approximately 90% of which are singletons. The CDR3 runs to 14 residues. Germline V gives CDR1 MDHEN, CDR2 SYDVKM. V shed 7 bases and J shed 7 bases, with 17 bases lying between them. The source was CD8+ T cells from peripheral blood mononuclear cells, collected in the first trimester of pregnancy. The chain joins TRBV28 to TRBJ2-1; D ambiguous. The TCR was taken from a female donor with multiple sclerosis, enrolled in a pregnancy study. The CDR3 DNA is TGTGCCAGCAAATTAAAAATGGAGCCGAATGAGCAGTTCTTC. Amino acids: CASKLKMEPNEQFF.